A single sample is the source of the 5 T cell receptor beta chains below, sequenced in a study of cytomegalovirus exposure and HLA in healthy donors. The protocol was immunoSEQ multiplex PCR, while the TCRdb copy is restricted to in-frame clones and leaves out a portion. Altogether 50,000 to 65,000 clones are present, nearly 90% being singletons, with the ten largest covering roughly 14%. Sequencing was carried out using PBMCs. All receptors come from a young woman in good health and CMV-seronegative.

V gene TRBV27 combines with J gene TRBJ1-1; 7 positions agree with TRBD1. The CDR3 is made up of 15 amino acids. Germline V gene data show CDR1 as MNHEY and CDR2 as SMNVEV (reference sequence). Germline trimming cut 5 bases from V and 8 bases from J; bases unmatched to any gene: 14. The CDR3 DNA follows: TGTGCCAGCAGTGGGGGGAACAGGGGAAGGGGGGAAGCTTTCTTT. This sequence encodes CASSGGNRGRGEAFF.

V and J are TRBV19 and TRBJ1-2; D not resolved. V was pared by 3 bases and J by 8 bases, with 10 bases between. Germline values: CDR1 LNHDA, CDR2 SQIVND (reference sequence). This CDR3 region has 12 residues. CDR3 sequence reads: CASSISIYGYTF. CDR3 nucleotide sequence: TGTGCCAGTAGTATCTCAATCTACGGCTACACCTTC.

This clone was picked up a small number of times. The rearrangement joins TRBV15 to TRBJ2-7; 7 positions agree with TRBD1. J lost 6 bases, V lost 0 bases, and 11 bases had no gene match. Germline V gene lookup returns CDR1 LNHNV and CDR2 YYDKDF (reference sequence). The CDR3 is made up of 16 amino acids. The CDR3: CATSRDRGTVGAEQYF. The CDR3 DNA reads TGTGCCACCAGCAGAGATAGGGGGACAGTAGGGGCCGAGCAGTACTTC. The variable domain in full, completed from reference TRBV15 and TRBJ2-7, reads DAMVIQNPRYQVTQFGKPVTLSCSQTLNHNVMYWYQQKSSQAPKLLFHYYDKDFNNEADTPDNFQSRRPNTSFCFLDIRSPGLGDTAMYLCATSRDRGTVGAEQYFGPGTRLTVT.

The rearrangement uses TRBV11-2 and TRBJ1-2; TRBD1 might be the D (5 bases). Germline lookup yields CDR1 SGHAT and CDR2 FQNNGV. Trimming left V 2 bases short and J 8 bases short, with 9 bases between. This CDR3 region has 12 residues. Here the CDR3 reads CASSLNTGGYTF. The CDR3 coding sequence is TGTGCCAGCAGCTTAAACACAGGAGGCTACACCTTC.

The chain links TRBV28 to TRBJ1-5, with D perhaps TRBD1 (6 bases). CDR3 length: 15 residues. The germline V gene has CDR1 MDHEN and CDR2 SYDVKM. Deletions cut 2 bases from V and 2 bases from J, with 10 bases between. The CDR3 nucleotides are TGTGCCAGCAGTTTAAGGGGGTTAGGCAATCAGCCCCAGCATTTT. Encoded protein: CASSLRGLGNQPQHF.